The sequence of this TCR beta chain was determined in a study of beta chain features in type 1 diabetes. Whole-study results and caveats: In these data, an HLA type influence on TCRB rearrangement remained unresolved. Within each of all four CD4+ subsets, Type 1 diabetes patients had TCRB CDR3s that were moderately but significantly shorter. PCR could preferentially amplify shorter templates, alike in patients and controls.

cDNA synthesis used the whole RNA isolate, giving expressed TCRB sequences. Sequencing of naive, central memory and regulatory T cell samples gave an average of roughly 4 million reads. TCRdb's table, derived via immunoSEQ multiplex PCR, lists solely in-frame clones and lacks some. The sample has about 660,000 clones, about 14% seen once. In the case of this clone: Its antigen is still unknown.

Averaging around 110 mL, one heparinised blood draw came from each individual donor. The receptor comes from a man in his late teens or twenties with type 1 diabetes. The sequenced sample consisted of naive CD4+ T cells from blood.

CDR3 DNA: TGCGCCAGCAGCCAAGGCGTAGGGAGGGAAAGCACAGATACGCAGTATTTT. Amino acid sequence: CASSQGVGRESTDTQYF. The chain has TRBV4-3 and TRBJ2-3; 7 bases align to TRBD2. This CDR3 spans 17 amino acids. V lost 1 base and J lost 0; bases outside the gene matches: 7. Germline lookup yields CDR1 LGHNA and CDR2 YSLEER.